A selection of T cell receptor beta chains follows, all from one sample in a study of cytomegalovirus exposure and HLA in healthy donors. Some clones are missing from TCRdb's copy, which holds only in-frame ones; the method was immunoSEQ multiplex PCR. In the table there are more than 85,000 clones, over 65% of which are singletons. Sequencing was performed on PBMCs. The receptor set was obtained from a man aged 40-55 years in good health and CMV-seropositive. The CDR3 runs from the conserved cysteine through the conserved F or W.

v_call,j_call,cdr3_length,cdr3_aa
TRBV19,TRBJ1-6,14,CASKQRAVDSPLHF
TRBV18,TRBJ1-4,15,CASSPRHPGAEKLFF
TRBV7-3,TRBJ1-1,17,CASSLKAGGQALGEAFF
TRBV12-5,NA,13,CASGLVSGYEQYF
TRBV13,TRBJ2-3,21,CASSTPPPTSGGAIREDTQYF
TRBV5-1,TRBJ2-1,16,CASSLVTGGFGGEQFF
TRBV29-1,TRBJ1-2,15,CSVEDRGFGAYGYTF
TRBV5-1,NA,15,CASSLTTAGPYEQYF
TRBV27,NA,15,CASSSPTGSSYEQYF
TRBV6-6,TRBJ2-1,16,CASSSLAGLAYNEQFF
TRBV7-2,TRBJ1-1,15,CASSLDRGGNTEAFF
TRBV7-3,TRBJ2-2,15,CASSSSAGGAGELFF
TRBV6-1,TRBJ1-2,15,CASSFRDTQNYGYTF
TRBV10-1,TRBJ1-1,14,CASRAGTPNTEAFF
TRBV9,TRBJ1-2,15,CARPGGRATVYGYTF
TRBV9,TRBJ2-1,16,CASSAYLGGSYNEQFF
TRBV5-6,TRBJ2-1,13,CASSSGLFHEQFF
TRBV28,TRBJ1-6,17,CASSFGPFSSYNSPLHF
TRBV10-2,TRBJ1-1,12,CASSYREMKAFF
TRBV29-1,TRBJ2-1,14,CSVVGREGYNEQFF
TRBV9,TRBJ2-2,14,CASSVGPHTGELFF
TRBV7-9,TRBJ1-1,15,CASSLDRRVTTEAFF
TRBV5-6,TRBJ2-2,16,CASSLAGGRKTGELFF
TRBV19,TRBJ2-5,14,CASSIGSGQETQYF
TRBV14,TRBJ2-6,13,CASSQVSANVLTF
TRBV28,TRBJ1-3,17,CASSLARQGGSGNTIYF
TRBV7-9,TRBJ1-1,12,CASSHRGHGAFF
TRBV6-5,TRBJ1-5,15,CASSPTSYSNQPQHF
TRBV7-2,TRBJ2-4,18,CASSLLAGVNVGGNIQYF
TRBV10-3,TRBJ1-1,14,CAITPGTGGTEAFF
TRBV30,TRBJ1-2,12,CAWSTGAYGYTF
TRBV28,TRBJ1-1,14,CASSLEGVNTEAFF
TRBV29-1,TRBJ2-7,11,CSVETSGSIGF
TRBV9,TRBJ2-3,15,CASSALAGATDTQYF
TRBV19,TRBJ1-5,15,CASSMQGNSNQPQHF
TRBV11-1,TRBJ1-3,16,CASSLSLPGSGNTIYF
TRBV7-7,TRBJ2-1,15,CASSPGLAGAREQFF
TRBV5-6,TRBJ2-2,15,CASSLDRVSTGELFF
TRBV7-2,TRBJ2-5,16,CASSWPGTSERGTQYF